This T cell receptor beta chain was retrieved from a study of cytomegalovirus exposure and HLA in healthy donors. V was pared by 4 bases and J by 2 bases, with 15 bases between. The CDR3 is 15 amino acids. CDR1 LGHNA and CDR2 YSLEER come from the germline V gene. Study-wide points: A list of 150 or so TCR beta chains associated with cytomegalovirus was given.

Both 60 Vbeta primers and 13 Jbeta primers went into the PCR. Assay: immunoSEQ multiplex PCR; the TCRdb copy retains only in-frame clones and omits some. The sample has about 91,000 clones; roughly two thirds are singletons. This clone has a handful of counts. Its antigen remains unknown. The TCR sequence derives from a human donor in good health. The chain joins TRBV4-3 to TRBJ2-7; D gene uncertain. Material: PBMCs. The CDR3 DNA reads TGCGCCAGCAGCCCCATGGAAGGAGAGGCCTACGAGCAGTACTTC. Encoded protein: CASSPMEGEAYEQYF.